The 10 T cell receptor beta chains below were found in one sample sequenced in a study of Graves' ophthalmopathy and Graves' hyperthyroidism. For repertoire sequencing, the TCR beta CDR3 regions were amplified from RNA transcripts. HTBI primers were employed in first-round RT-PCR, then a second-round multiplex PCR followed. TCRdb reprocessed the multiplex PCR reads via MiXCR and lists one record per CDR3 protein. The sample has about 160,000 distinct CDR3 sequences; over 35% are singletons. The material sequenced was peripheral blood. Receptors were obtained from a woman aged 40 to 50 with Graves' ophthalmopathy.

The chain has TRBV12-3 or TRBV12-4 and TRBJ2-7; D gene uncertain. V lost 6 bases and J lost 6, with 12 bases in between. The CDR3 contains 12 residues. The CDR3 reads CASSRPSGEQYF. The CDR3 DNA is TGTGCCAGCAGCCGCCCCAGTGGCGAGCAGTACTTC.

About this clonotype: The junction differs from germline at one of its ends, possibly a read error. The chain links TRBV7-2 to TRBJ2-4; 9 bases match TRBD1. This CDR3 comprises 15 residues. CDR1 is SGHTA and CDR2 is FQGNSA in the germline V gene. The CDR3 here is CASSTEQGAKNIQYF. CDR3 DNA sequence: TGTGCCAGCAGCACCGAACAGGGGGCCAAGAACATTCAGTACTTC.

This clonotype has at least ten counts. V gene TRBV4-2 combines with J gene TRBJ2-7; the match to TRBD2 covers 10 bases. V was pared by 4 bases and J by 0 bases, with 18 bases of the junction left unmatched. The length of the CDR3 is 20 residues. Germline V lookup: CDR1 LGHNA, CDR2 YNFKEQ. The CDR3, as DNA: TGTGCCAGCAGCCCTCGAACCCCGTCGGCTACTAGCGGGACCTCCTACGAGCAGTACTTC. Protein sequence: CASSPRTPSATSGTSYEQYF.

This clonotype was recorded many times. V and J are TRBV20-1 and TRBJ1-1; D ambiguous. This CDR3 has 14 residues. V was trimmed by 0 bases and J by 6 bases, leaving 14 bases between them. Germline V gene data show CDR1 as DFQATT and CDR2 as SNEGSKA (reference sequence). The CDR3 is CSARDPGGSSEAFF. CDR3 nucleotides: TGCAGTGCTAGAGACCCCGGCGGGTCGTCTGAAGCTTTCTTT.

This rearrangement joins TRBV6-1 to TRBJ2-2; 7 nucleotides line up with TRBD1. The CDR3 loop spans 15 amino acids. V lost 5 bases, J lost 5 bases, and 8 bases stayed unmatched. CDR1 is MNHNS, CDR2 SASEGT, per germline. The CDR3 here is CASSQNRGRTGELFF. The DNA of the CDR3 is TGTGCCAGCAGTCAAAACAGGGGTAGGACCGGGGAGCTGTTTTTT.

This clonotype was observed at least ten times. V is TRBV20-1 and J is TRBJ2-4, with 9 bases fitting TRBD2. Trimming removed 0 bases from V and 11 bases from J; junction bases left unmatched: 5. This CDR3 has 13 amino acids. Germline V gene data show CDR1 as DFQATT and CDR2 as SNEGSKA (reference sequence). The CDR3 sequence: CSARERGGAVQYF. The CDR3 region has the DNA TGCAGTGCTAGAGAACGCGGGGGGGCGGTTCAGTACTTC.

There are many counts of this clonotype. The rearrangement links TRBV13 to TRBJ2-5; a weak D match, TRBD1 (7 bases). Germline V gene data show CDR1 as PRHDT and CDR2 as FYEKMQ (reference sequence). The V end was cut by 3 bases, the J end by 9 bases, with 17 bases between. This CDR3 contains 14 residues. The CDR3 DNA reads TGTGCCAGCAGCTTGACAGGGACTTTTGAGTCCCAGTACTTC. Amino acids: CASSLTGTFESQYF.

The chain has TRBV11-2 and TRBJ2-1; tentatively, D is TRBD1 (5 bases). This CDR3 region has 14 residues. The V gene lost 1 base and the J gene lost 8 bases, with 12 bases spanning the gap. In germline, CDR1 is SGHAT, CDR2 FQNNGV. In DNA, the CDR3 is TGTGCCAGCAGCTTAGGCACAGGTTGGGATGAGCAGTTCTTC. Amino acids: CASSLGTGWDEQFF. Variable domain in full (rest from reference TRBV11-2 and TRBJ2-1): EAGVAQSPRYKIIEKRQSVAFWCNPISGHATLYWYQQILGQGPKLLIQFQNNGVVDDSQLPKDRFSAERLKGVDSTLKIQPAKLEDSAVYLCASSLGTGWDEQFFGPGTRLTVL.

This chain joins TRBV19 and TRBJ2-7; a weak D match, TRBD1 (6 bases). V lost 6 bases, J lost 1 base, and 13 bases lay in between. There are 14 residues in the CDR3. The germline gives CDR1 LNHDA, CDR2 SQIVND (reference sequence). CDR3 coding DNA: TGTGCCAGTAGCAAAGGACAGAATTCCTACGAGCAGTACTTC. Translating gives CASSKGQNSYEQYF.

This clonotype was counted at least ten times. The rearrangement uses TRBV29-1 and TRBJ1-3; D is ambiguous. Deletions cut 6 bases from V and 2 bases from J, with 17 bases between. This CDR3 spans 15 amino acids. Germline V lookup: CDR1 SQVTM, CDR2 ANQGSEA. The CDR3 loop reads CSVTRGGGPGNTIYF. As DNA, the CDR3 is TGCAGCGTCACGCGGGGAGGAGGCCCTGGAAACACCATATATTTT.